Listed below are T cell receptor beta chains from one sample, sequenced in a study of blood T cell repertoires in COVID-19. Some clones are missing from TCRdb's copy, which holds only in-frame ones; the method was immunoSEQ multiplex PCR. This table holds under 250,000 clones, around 81% found once. Sequencing used peripheral blood. The origin of the receptors is a woman in her 70s with acute or convalescent COVID-19. CDR3s include the opening cysteine and the closing phenylalanine or tryptophan. The D gene is left open where the match is weak. Size tells how often a clone was seen (once, few, many) or the class of an expanded clone, and some rows leave it out.

TRBJ1-6,TRBD1,.,TRBV28,TGTGCCAGCACCCCACTCGGGGGACAGGATTATTCACCCCTCCACTTT,CASTPLGGQDYSPLHF
TRBJ1-5,.,once,TRBV5-6,TGTGCCAGCACCCCAGTGGCTGGTCAGCCCCAGCATTTT,CASTPVAGQPQHF
TRBJ1-1,.,.,TRBV5-1,TGCGCCAGCACCCCCGGGGGGCGCTCGGCTGAAGCTTTCTTT,CASTPGGRSAEAFF
TRBJ2-1,.,.,TRBV28,TGTGCCAGCAGTTCCCCTGCGTACAATGAGCAGTTCTTC,CASSSPAYNEQFF
TRBJ2-5,TRBD2,few,TRBV19,TGTGCCAGTAGTGAGAGGGGAGGGCCATCAAGAGAGACCCAGTACTTC,CASSERGGPSRETQYF
TRBJ1-1,.,.,TRBV19,TGTGCCAGTATCGGTCGGGAGAACACTGAAGCTTTCTTT,CASIGRENTEAFF
TRBJ2-7,TRBD1,.,TRBV5-1,TGCGCCAGCAGCTTAGGGACAGGGGGCCTCTACGAGCAGTACTTC,CASSLGTGGLYEQYF
TRBJ2-1,TRBD2,.,TRBV3-1/TRBV3-2,TGTGCCAGCAGTCGATCTAGCGGGAGGGTCCATGAGCAGTTCTTC,CASSRSSGRVHEQFF
TRBJ1-2,TRBD1,.,TRBV12-3/TRBV12-4,TGTGCCAGCAGTGCACAGGGGGACTATGGCTACACCTTC,CASSAQGDYGYTF
TRBJ2-7,.,.,TRBV2,TGTGCCAGCAGTTGGCAGGGCAGCTACGAGCAGTACTTC,CASSWQGSYEQYF
TRBJ2-1,.,.,TRBV11-3,TGTGCCAGCAGCCTAGGCGTAGCGGATGAGCAGTTCTTC,CASSLGVADEQFF
TRBJ2-1,.,.,TRBV28,TGTGCCAGCAGTTTAAGTCGACAGGCAGTCGTACAGTTCTTC,CASSLSRQAVVQFF
TRBJ1-4,.,.,TRBV5-4,TGTGCCAGCAGCCCCGGGACACCAACTAATGAAAAACTGTTTTTT,CASSPGTPTNEKLFF
TRBJ1-3,TRBD1,many,TRBV3-1/TRBV3-2,TGTGCCAGCAGCCGAGGGACAGAAAGAGGAAACACCATATATTTT,CASSRGTERGNTIYF
TRBJ1-3,.,few,TRBV6-1,TGTGCCAGCAGTGAATGGGCAGGAAACACCATATATTTT,CASSEWAGNTIYF
TRBJ1-4,.,.,TRBV27,TGTGCCAGCAGTCCAAGCTCGGGGGGTCGGGGGTTTGAAGAAAAACTGTTTTTT,CASSPSSGGRGFEEKLFF
TRBJ2-1,TRBD1,.,TRBV7-9,TGTGCCAGCAGTCAAGACAGGGGGGAGGATGAGCAGTTCTTC,CASSQDRGEDEQFF
TRBJ2-6,.,.,TRBV19,TGTGCCAGTAGTTTACAGGGTTCTGGGGCCAACGTCCTGACTTTC,CASSLQGSGANVLTF
TRBJ2-3,.,.,TRBV19,TGTGCCAGTAGTATAGATCAAGTCTACCCTAGCACAGATACGCAGTATTTT,CASSIDQVYPSTDTQYF
TRBJ2-7,.,.,TRBV6-6,TGTGCCAGCAGGAGCATCCGAGGAGGGTACGAGCAGTACTTC,CASRSIRGGYEQYF
TRBJ2-7,TRBD1,once,TRBV6-5,TGTGCCAGCAGCCTGACAGGGTCGGACGAGCAGTACTTC,CASSLTGSDEQYF
TRBJ2-1,TRBD1,.,TRBV10-3,TGTGCCATCAGTCTCGGGACAGGGGTCGGTGGGAGGGCCTTCTACAATGAGCAGTTCTTC,CAISLGTGVGGRAFYNEQFF
TRBJ2-2,.,.,TRBV5-1,TGCGCCAGCAGCTTGGGGAGGGCGGACACCGGGGAGCTGTTTTTT,CASSLGRADTGELFF
TRBJ1-1,.,.,TRBV30,TGTGCCTGGATAGACTCTGGCCTGAACACTGAAGCTTTCTTT,CAWIDSGLNTEAFF
TRBJ2-2,TRBD2,.,TRBV7-9,TGTGCCAGCAGTGGACTAGCGGGAGTTCCCGGGGAGCTGTTTTTT,CASSGLAGVPGELFF
TRBJ2-7,.,.,TRBV5-1,TGCGCCAGCAGCTTAGAACAGGGAGCCCTCTCCTACGAGCAGTACTTC,CASSLEQGALSYEQYF
TRBJ2-7,TRBD1,.,TRBV5-1,TGCGCCAGCAGCTTGGGGACAGGGGGCAACGAGCAGTACTTC,CASSLGTGGNEQYF
TRBJ2-1,TRBD2,.,TRBV9,TGTGCCAGCAGCGTTCTAGCGGGCGAGTCTCATGAGCAGTTCTTC,CASSVLAGESHEQFF
TRBJ2-1,.,once,TRBV11-2,TGTGCCAGCAGCTTAGAGGGGGCAGGATCCTACAATGAGCAGTTCTTC,CASSLEGAGSYNEQFF
TRBJ1-1,.,few,TRBV27,TGTGCCAGCAGTCTCACATGGACAGAGGGCACTGAAGCTTTCTTT,CASSLTWTEGTEAFF
TRBJ2-3,TRBD2,.,TRBV9,TGTGCCAGCAGCACCAGGACTAGCTTGTCAGATACGCAGTATTTT,CASSTRTSLSDTQYF
TRBJ1-6,.,.,TRBV6-5,TGTGCCAGCATCGGGTGGGGGCGGCATTCACCCCTCCACTTT,CASIGWGRHSPLHF